This T cell receptor beta chain was identified in a study of shared clonotypes between healthy human individuals. Whole-study context: Each donor's CD4 naive and CD4 memory cells filled three plates apiece, CD8 naive two, and CD8 memory one.

Study-wide points: Depth was large, yet rarefaction showed that sorted-subset sequencing was incomplete.

The data were produced by immunoSEQ multiplex PCR, yet TCRdb's version contains in-frame clones alone and is incomplete. The table shows 2 million to 2.5 million clones, with 90% to 95% occurring only once. A CD45RA-negative memory subset and a CD45RA+ naive subset were separated from the CD4+ cells. Trimming shortened V by 0 bases and J by 0 bases, and 6 bases separated the two germline ends. This CDR3 region has 14 residues. Germline assignment: CDR1 MNHNS and CDR2 SASEGT. As regards this clone: Its matching antigen is unknown.

This rearrangement joins TRBV6-1 to TRBJ2-7, with unresolved D. This sequence was found in a man between 18 and 35 years old in good health. Some clones in this sample may be carry-over from other donors' samples. Material: naive CD4+ T cells from PBMCs. Subset: CD45RA+ positively selected. The CDR3 DNA follows: TGTGCCAGCAGTGAAGCGTGGAACTCCTACGAGCAGTACTTC. It is translated as CASSEAWNSYEQYF.